This TCR beta chain came from a study of blood T cell repertoires in COVID-19. Turning to the study itself: The analysed material was cDNA or gDNA that came from T cells, B-cell-depleted T cells, or PBMCs.

The germline V gene encodes CDR1 LGHDT and CDR2 YNNKEL (reference sequence). The CDR3 is made up of 16 amino acids. J gave up 6 bases and V 2 bases, and 8 bases lay outside the gene matches. Libraries were prepared by immunoSEQ multiplex PCR; TCRdb keeps only in-frame clonotypes and omits some of them. The table includes about 89,000 clones, about three quarters detected once. The J gene is TRBJ2-7, the V gene TRBV3-1 (or the pseudogene TRBV3-2); 12 bases agree with TRBD2. The specimen was peripheral blood. The receptor was derived from a human donor in a cohort sampled during active COVID-19. The CDR3 region has the DNA TGTGCCAGCAGCCAATCAACTAGCGGGAGGTTTAGCGAGCAGTACTTC. Protein product: CASSQSTSGRFSEQYF.